This T cell receptor beta chain was identified during a study of shared clonotypes between healthy human individuals. Study background: Donor composition was two women and a few men, aged 18 to 49.

Germline V gives CDR1 ENHRY, CDR2 SYGVKD. CDR3 size: 17 residues. The V end was cut by 5 bases, the J end by 2 bases, with 18 bases between. Repertoires were generated with immunoSEQ multiplex PCR, while TCRdb's copy carries only in-frame clones and drops some. Among some 1,100,000 clones, about four fifths were seen once, and the ten largest hold 0.5% to 0.6%. Points from the study as a whole: Measured sharing among donors was expected to vary with sequencing depth. When compared with the clonotypes that were shared by all four sorted-subset donors, the non-shared clonotypes turned out to have lower generation probabilities.

Points on this clone: The target antigen is unknown.

The clonotype comes from a man aged 18 to 29 in good health. Some clones in this sample may be carry-over from other donors' samples. Material: memory CD4+ T cells from PBMCs. Stated subset: CD45RA-negative fraction. V gene TRBV10-3 combines with J gene TRBJ1-4, with D possibly TRBD1 on 6 matching bases. The CDR3: CAISKGSGAWTNEKLFF. Here the CDR3 DNA reads TGTGCCATCAGTAAGGGATCGGGGGCATGGACTAATGAAAAACTGTTTTTT.